The source of this T cell receptor beta chain is a study of early T cells in non-severe SARS-CoV-2 infection. Study summary: The study sequenced bulk RNA from unsorted whole blood, with chains unpaired. The study's findings and limits: Using VDJdb, the matching emphasized anti-spike CD8 responses while missing private and CD4 specificities.

The V gene end was trimmed by 3 bases and the J gene end by 7 bases; junction bases not matched to a gene: 8. The CDR3 runs 15 residues. Germline values: CDR1 LNHDA, CDR2 SQIVND (reference sequence). This clonotype was observed at least ten times. The antigen is undetermined. Individual cDNA molecules received unique molecular identifiers during library preparation. TCRdb ran MiXCR on the 5' RACE reads and lists one entry per CDR3 protein. The sample includes fewer than 130,000 distinct CDR3 sequences, 10% to 15% seen only once; the top ten take approximately 3.8%. Sequenced here: whole blood, sampled at baseline. V gene TRBV19 combines with J gene TRBJ2-2; TRBD2 matches 7 bases. This TCR was sampled from an adult who was a healthcare worker with PCR-confirmed SARS-CoV-2 infection or an uninfected control (not recorded which). The CDR3 bases are TGTGCCAGTAGTATGGAGAGGGAGGGTATCGGGGAGCTGTTTTTT. Residues: CASSMEREGIGELFF.